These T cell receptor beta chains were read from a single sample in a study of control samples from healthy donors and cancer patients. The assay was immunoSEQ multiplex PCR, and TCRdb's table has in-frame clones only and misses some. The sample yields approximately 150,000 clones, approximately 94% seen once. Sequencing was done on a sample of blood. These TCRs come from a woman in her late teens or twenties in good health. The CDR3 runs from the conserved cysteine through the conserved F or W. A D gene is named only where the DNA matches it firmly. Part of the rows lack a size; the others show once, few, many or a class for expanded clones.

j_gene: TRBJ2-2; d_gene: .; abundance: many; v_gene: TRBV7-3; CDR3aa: CASSWDGDTGELFF; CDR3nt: TGTGCCAGCAGCTGGGACGGCGACACCGGGGAGCTGTTTTTT
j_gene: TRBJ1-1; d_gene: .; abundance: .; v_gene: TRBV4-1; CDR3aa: CASSQVSLNTEAFF; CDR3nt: TGCGCCAGCAGCCAAGTATCCCTGAACACTGAAGCTTTCTTT
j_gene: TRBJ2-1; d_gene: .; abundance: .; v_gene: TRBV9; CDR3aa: CASSPGGANYNEQFF; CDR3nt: TGTGCCAGCAGCCCCGGCGGAGCTAACTACAATGAGCAGTTCTTC
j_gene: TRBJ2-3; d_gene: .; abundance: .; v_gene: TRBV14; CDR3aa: CASSPRTWTDTQYF; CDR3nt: TGTGCCAGCAGCCCCAGGACCTGGACAGATACGCAGTATTTT
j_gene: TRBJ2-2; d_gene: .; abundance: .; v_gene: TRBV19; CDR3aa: CASSMFSGSELFF; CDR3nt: TGTGCCAGTAGTATGTTTTCGGGTTCAGAGCTGTTTTTT
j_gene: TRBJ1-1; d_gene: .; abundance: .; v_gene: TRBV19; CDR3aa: CASSWNGGRQTEAFF; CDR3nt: TGTGCCAGTAGTTGGAATGGGGGGAGGCAAACTGAAGCTTTCTTT
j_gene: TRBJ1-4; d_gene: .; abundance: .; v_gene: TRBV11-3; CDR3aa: CASSSAASTNEKLFF; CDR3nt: TGTGCCAGCAGCTCGGCCGCATCAACTAATGAAAAACTGTTTTTT
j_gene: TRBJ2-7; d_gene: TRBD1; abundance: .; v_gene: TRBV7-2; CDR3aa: CASSFGTGVTYEQYF; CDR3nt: TGTGCCAGCAGCTTTGGGACAGGGGTAACCTACGAGCAGTACTTC
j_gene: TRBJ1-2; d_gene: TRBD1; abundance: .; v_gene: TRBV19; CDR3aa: CASSYGQGGGLSGYTF; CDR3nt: TGTGCCAGTAGTTATGGACAGGGTGGTGGTCTCTCTGGCTACACCTTC
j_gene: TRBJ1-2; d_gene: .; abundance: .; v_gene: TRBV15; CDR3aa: CATSRARGAPGGYTF; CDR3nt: TGTGCCACCAGCAGAGCCCGTGGCGCTCCTGGTGGCTACACCTTC
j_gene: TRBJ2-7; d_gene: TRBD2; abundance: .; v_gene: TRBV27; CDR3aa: CASRLAGGQPYEQYF; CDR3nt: TGTGCCAGCAGATTAGCGGGAGGCCAACCCTACGAGCAGTACTTC
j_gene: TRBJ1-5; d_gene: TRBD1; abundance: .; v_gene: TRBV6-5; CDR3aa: CASSIQGALQPQHF; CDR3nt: TGTGCCAGCAGTATACAGGGGGCGCTTCAGCCCCAGCATTTT
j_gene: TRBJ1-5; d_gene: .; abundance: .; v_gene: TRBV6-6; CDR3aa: CASSYGPGLTDQPQHF; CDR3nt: TGTGCCAGCAGTTACGGTCCGGGACTGACAGATCAGCCCCAGCATTTT
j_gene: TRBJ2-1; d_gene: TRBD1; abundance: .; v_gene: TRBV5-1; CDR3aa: CASSLTGGEWDEQFF; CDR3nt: TGCGCCAGCAGCTTAACAGGGGGCGAATGGGATGAGCAGTTCTTC
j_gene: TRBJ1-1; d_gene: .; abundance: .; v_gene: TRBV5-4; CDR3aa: CASSFSSNTEAFF; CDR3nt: TGTGCCAGCAGCTTTTCTTCGAACACTGAAGCTTTCTTT
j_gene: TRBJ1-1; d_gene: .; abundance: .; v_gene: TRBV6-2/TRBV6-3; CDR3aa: CASSYSALEAFF; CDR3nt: TGTGCCAGCAGTTACTCGGCACTTGAAGCTTTCTTT
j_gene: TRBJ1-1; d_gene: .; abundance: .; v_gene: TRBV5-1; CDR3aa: CASSFLGPNVNTEAFF; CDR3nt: TGCGCCAGCAGCTTTTTGGGACCCAACGTGAACACTGAAGCTTTCTTT
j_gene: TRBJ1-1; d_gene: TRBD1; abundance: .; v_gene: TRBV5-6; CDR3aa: CASSPGTGDPWTEAFF; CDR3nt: TGTGCCAGCAGCCCTGGGACAGGGGACCCCTGGACTGAAGCTTTCTTT
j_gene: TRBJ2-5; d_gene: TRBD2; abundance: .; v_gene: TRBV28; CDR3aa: CASSRSGRAEETQYF; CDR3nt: TGTGCCAGCAGCCGTAGCGGGAGGGCGGAAGAGACCCAGTACTTC
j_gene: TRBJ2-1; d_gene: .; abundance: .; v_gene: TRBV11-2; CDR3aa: CASSLLAASYNEQFF; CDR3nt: TGTGCCAGCAGCCTCTTAGCGGCCTCCTACAATGAGCAGTTCTTC
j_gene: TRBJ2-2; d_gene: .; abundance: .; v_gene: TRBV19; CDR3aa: CASSVGTSGELFF; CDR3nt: TGTGCCAGTAGTGTAGGGACTTCCGGGGAGCTGTTTTTT
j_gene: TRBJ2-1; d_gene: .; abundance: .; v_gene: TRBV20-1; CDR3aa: CSGLKYNEQFF; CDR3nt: TGCAGTGGCCTTAAGTACAATGAGCAGTTCTTC
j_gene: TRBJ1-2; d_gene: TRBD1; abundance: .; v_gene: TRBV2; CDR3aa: CASSPDRGRIYGYTF; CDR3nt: TGTGCCAGCAGCCCCGACAGGGGGCGAATCTATGGCTACACCTTC
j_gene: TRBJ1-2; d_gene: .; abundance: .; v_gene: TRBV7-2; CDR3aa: CASSLEGGANYGYTF; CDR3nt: TGTGCCAGCAGCTTAGAGGGGGGGGCTAACTATGGCTACACCTTC
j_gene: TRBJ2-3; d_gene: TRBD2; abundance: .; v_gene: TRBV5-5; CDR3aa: CASSLDGGAADTQYF; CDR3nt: TGTGCCAGCAGCTTGGACGGGGGGGCCGCAGATACGCAGTATTTT
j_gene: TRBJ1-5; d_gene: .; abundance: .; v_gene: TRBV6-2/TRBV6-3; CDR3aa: CASSYNWGTSNQPQHF; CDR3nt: TGTGCCAGCAGTTACAACTGGGGAACTAGCAATCAGCCCCAGCATTTT
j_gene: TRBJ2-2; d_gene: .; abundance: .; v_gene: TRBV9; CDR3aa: CASSDGRDIGELFF; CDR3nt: TGTGCCAGCAGCGACGGCAGGGATATCGGGGAGCTGTTTTTT
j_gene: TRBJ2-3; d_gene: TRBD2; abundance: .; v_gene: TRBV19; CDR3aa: CASSIGRERADTQYF; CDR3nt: TGTGCCAGTAGTATAGGGCGGGAGAGAGCAGATACGCAGTATTTT
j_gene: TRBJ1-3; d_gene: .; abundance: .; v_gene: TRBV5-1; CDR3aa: CASSRDFSGNTIYF; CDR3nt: TGCGCCAGCTCCCGAGACTTCTCTGGAAACACCATATATTTT
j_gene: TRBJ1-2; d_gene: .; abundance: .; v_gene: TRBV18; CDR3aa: CASSPQPNYGYTF; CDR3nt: TGTGCCAGCTCACCCCAGCCTAACTATGGCTACACCTTC
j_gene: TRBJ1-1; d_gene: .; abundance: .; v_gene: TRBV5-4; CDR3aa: CASSLNRDTEAFF; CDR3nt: TGTGCCAGCAGCTTAAACAGGGACACTGAAGCTTTCTTT
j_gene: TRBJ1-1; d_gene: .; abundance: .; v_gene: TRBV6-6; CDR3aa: CASSPSPPVQGFMNTEAFF; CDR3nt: TGTGCCAGCAGTCCCTCTCCTCCGGTACAAGGATTCATGAACACTGAAGCTTTCTTT
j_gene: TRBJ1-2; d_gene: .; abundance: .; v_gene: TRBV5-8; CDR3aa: CASSPGIHYGYTF; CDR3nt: TGTGCCAGCAGCCCCGGGATTCACTATGGCTACACCTTC
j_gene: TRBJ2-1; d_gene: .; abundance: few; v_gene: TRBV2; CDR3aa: CASSEPFNNEQFF; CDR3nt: TGTGCCAGCAGTGAACCGTTTAACAATGAGCAGTTCTTC
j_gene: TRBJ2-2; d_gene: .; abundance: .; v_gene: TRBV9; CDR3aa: CASSGRQGGDTGELFF; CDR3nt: TGTGCCAGCAGCGGAAGACAGGGAGGGGACACCGGGGAGCTGTTTTTT
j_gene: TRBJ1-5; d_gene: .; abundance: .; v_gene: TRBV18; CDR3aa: CASSAIDSDQPQHF; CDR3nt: TGTGCCAGCTCCGCGATTGACAGTGATCAGCCCCAGCATTTT
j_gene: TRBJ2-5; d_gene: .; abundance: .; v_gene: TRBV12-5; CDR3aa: CASGPQGQETQYF; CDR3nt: TGTGCTAGTGGTCCCCAGGGACAAGAGACCCAGTACTTC
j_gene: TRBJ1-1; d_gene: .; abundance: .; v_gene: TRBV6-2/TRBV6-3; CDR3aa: CASTPIIPVNTEAFF; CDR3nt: TGTGCCAGCACCCCTATAATCCCAGTGAACACTGAAGCTTTCTTT
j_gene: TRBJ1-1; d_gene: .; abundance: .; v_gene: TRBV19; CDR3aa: CASSIGTRTEAFF; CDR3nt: TGTGCCAGTAGTATAGGTACCCGCACTGAAGCTTTCTTT
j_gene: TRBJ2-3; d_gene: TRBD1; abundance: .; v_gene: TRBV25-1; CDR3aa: CASSKLQGAHLPDTQYF; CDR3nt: TGTGCCAGCAGTAAACTCCAGGGGGCCCACCTGCCAGATACGCAGTATTTT
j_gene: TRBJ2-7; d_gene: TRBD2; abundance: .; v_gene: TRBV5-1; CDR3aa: CASSRGEGSYEQYF; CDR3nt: TGCGCCAGCAGCCGCGGGGAGGGGTCCTACGAGCAGTACTTC
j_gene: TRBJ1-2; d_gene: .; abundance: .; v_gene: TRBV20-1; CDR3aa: CSARDNYGYTF; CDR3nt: TGCAGTGCTCGGGACAACTATGGCTACACCTTC
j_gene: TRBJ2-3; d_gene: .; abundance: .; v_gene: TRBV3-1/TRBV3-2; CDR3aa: CASSRNRDTQYF; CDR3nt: TGTGCCAGCAGTCGTAACAGGGATACGCAGTATTTT
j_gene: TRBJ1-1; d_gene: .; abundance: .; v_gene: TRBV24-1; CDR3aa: CATPGGLNTEAFF; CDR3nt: TGTGCCACCCCGGGGGGTCTGAACACTGAAGCTTTCTTT
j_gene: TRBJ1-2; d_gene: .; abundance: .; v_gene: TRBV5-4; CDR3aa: CASSPQGQGRPGYTF; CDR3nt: TGTGCCAGCAGCCCACAAGGGCAGGGACGACCTGGCTACACCTTC
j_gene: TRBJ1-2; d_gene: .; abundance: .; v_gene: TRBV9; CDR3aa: CASSVADGGNYGYTF; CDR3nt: TGTGCCAGCAGCGTAGCCGATGGGGGTAACTATGGCTACACCTTC
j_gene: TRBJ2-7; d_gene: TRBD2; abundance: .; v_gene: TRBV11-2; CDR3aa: CASSGSGKSYEQYF; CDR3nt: TGTGCCAGCAGCGGTAGCGGGAAGTCCTACGAGCAGTACTTC
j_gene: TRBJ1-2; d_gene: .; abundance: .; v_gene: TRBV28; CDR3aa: CASSLYRDENYGYTF; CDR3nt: TGTGCCAGCAGTCTTTACAGGGATGAGAACTATGGCTACACCTTC
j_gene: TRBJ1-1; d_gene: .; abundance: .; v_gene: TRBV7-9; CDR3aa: CASSLDREDGLNTEAFF; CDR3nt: TGTGCCAGCAGCTTAGACAGGGAGGACGGGCTGAACACTGAAGCTTTCTTT
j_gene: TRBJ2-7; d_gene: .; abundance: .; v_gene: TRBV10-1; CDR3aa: CASSESLAFEQYF; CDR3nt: TGCGCCAGCAGTGAAAGCCTAGCGTTTGAGCAGTACTTC
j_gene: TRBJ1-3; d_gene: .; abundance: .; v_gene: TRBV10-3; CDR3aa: CAISESRGGNTIYF; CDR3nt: TGTGCCATCAGTGAGTCTAGAGGTGGAAACACCATATATTTT
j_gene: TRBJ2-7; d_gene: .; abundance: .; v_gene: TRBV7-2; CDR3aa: CASSLVGTGTYEQYF; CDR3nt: TGTGCCAGCAGCTTAGTCGGGACGGGGACCTACGAGCAGTACTTC
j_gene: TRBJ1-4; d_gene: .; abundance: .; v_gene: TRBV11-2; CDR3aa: CASSPRTWASEKLFF; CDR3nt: TGTGCCAGCAGCCCTCGGACCTGGGCGAGTGAAAAACTGTTTTTT
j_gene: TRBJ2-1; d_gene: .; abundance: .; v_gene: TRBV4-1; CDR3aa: CASSQEDMGLGLGSYNEQFF; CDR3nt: TGCGCCAGCAGCCAAGAAGACATGGGACTGGGGCTAGGGTCCTACAATGAGCAGTTCTTC
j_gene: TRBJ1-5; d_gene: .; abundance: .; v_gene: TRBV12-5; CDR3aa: CASGLSSGEGQPQHF; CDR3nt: TGTGCTAGTGGTTTGTCCTCCGGAGAAGGTCAGCCCCAGCATTTT
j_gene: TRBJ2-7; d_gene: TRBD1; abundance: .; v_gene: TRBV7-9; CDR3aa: CASSFTGVTYEQYF; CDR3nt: TGTGCCAGCAGCTTTACAGGGGTCACCTACGAGCAGTACTTC
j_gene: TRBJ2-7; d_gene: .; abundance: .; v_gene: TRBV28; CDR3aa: CASSSPWGAGPSYEQYF; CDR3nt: TGTGCCAGCAGCTCCCCCTGGGGGGCGGGCCCGTCCTACGAGCAGTACTTC